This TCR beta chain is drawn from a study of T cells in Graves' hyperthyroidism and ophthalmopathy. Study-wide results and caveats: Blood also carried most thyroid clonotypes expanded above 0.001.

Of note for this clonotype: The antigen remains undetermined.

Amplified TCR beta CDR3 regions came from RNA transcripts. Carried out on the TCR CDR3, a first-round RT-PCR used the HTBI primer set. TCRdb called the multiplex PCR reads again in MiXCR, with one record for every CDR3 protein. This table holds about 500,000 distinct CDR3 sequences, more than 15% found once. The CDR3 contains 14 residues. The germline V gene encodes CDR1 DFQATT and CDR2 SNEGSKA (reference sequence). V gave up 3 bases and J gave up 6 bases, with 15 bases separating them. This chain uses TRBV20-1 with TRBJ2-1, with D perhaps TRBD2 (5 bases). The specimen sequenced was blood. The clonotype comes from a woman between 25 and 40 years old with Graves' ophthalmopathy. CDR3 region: CSASDYKSPNEQFF. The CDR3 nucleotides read TGCAGTGCTAGTGACTATAAAAGTCCCAATGAGCAGTTCTTC.